A selection of T cell receptor beta chains follows, all from one sample in a study of Graves' ophthalmopathy and Graves' hyperthyroidism. TCRdb ran MiXCR on the multiplex PCR reads and lists one entry per CDR3 protein. The table shows about 740,000 distinct CDR3 sequences, with 35% to 50% occurring only once. The sequenced sample was peripheral blood. Receptors were obtained from an adult man with Graves' ophthalmopathy. The CDR3 runs from the conserved cysteine through the conserved F or W. The D gene is left open where the match is weak. Part of the rows lack a size; the others show once, few, many or a class for expanded clones.

CDR3aa: CSAGETGGFYEQYF
CDR3nt: TGCAGTGCTGGAGAAACAGGGGGCTTTTACGAGCAGTACTTC
j_gene: TRBJ2-7
d_gene: TRBD1
v_gene: TRBV20-1
abundance: NA

CDR3aa: CASSRGRADGYTF
CDR3nt: TGTGCCAGTAGCAGGGGAAGGGCGGATGGCTACACCTTC
j_gene: TRBJ1-2
d_gene: NA
v_gene: TRBV19
abundance: many

CDR3aa: CASSQGAGTVNSGANVLTF
CDR3nt: TGTGCCAGCAGCCAGGGGGCCGGGACAGTCAACTCTGGGGCCAACGTCCTGACTTTC
j_gene: TRBJ2-6
d_gene: TRBD1
v_gene: TRBV7-9
abundance: NA

CDR3aa: CASSLTSSQETQYF
CDR3nt: TGTGCCAGCAGCTTAACGTCTAGCCAAGAGACCCAGTACTTC
j_gene: TRBJ2-5
d_gene: NA
v_gene: TRBV7-8
abundance: many

CDR3aa: CASSDWDSPLHF
CDR3nt: TGTGCCAGCAGTGATTGGGATTCACCCCTCCACTTT
j_gene: TRBJ1-6
d_gene: NA
v_gene: TRBV25-1
abundance: few

CDR3aa: CASSIRDRNTGELFF
CDR3nt: TGTGCCAGCAGTATCCGGGACAGAAACACCGGGGAGCTGTTTTTT
j_gene: TRBJ2-2
d_gene: TRBD1
v_gene: TRBV7-2
abundance: few

CDR3aa: CSTPFAGFGSPLHF
CDR3nt: TGCAGTACTCCCTTCGCAGGGTTTGGTTCACCCCTCCACTTT
j_gene: TRBJ1-6
d_gene: NA
v_gene: TRBV20-1
abundance: many

CDR3aa: CSVESQDVNTEAFF
CDR3nt: TGCAGCGTTGAATCACAGGATGTGAACACTGAAGCTTTCTTT
j_gene: TRBJ1-1
d_gene: NA
v_gene: TRBV29-1
abundance: many

CDR3aa: CASRLTTGGVTAFF
CDR3nt: TGTGCCAGTAGACTAACGACAGGGGGCGTTACGGCTTTCTTT
j_gene: TRBJ1-1
d_gene: TRBD1
v_gene: TRBV19
abundance: NA

CDR3aa: CASSGSGYSGNTIYF
CDR3nt: TGTGCCAGCAGCGGTAGTGGTTACTCTGGAAACACCATATATTTT
j_gene: TRBJ1-3
d_gene: NA
v_gene: TRBV9
abundance: few

CDR3aa: CASSLGTRDTGELFF
CDR3nt: TGTGCCAGCAGCTTGGGAACGCGGGACACCGGGGAGCTGTTTTTT
j_gene: TRBJ2-2
d_gene: NA
v_gene: TRBV7-9
abundance: NA

CDR3aa: CSVGRGSRNEKLFF
CDR3nt: TGCAGCGTTGGCAGGGGCAGTAGGAATGAAAAACTGTTTTTT
j_gene: TRBJ1-4
d_gene: NA
v_gene: TRBV29-1
abundance: once

CDR3aa: CASSLEGTGYLNYGYTF
CDR3nt: TGTGCCAGCAGCTTGGAGGGGACAGGATATCTCAACTATGGCTACACCTTC
j_gene: TRBJ1-2
d_gene: TRBD1
v_gene: TRBV7-9
abundance: many

CDR3aa: CASRDLGARGQPQHF
CDR3nt: TGTGCCAGCAGAGATTTGGGGGCCAGGGGCCAGCCCCAGCATTTT
j_gene: TRBJ1-5
d_gene: NA
v_gene: TRBV25-1
abundance: NA

CDR3aa: CASSARLAGGYEQYF
CDR3nt: TGTGCCAGCAGTGCCCGACTAGCGGGAGGGTACGAGCAGTACTTC
j_gene: TRBJ2-7
d_gene: TRBD2
v_gene: TRBV6-1
abundance: NA

CDR3aa: CASSLSGTEQYF
CDR3nt: TGTGCCAGCAGTTTATCAGGAACCGAGCAGTACTTC
j_gene: TRBJ2-7
d_gene: NA
v_gene: TRBV28
abundance: few

CDR3aa: CASSQEGERTEAFF
CDR3nt: TGTGCCAGCAGCCAAGAGGGGGAGAGGACTGAAGCTTTCTTT
j_gene: TRBJ1-1
d_gene: NA
v_gene: TRBV7-2
abundance: few

CDR3aa: CASSLEGQAYEQYF
CDR3nt: TGTGCCAGCAGCTTAGAGGGACAAGCCTACGAGCAGTACTTC
j_gene: TRBJ2-7
d_gene: NA
v_gene: TRBV7-2
abundance: NA

CDR3aa: CASSFGNQPQYF
CDR3nt: TGTGCCAGCAGCTTCGGCAATCAGCCCCAGTACTTC
j_gene: TRBJ2-5
d_gene: NA
v_gene: TRBV5-4
abundance: NA

CDR3aa: CASSSTPTGSYGYTF
CDR3nt: TGTGCCAGCAGCAGTACACCTACAGGGTCCTATGGCTACACCTTC
j_gene: TRBJ1-2
d_gene: NA
v_gene: TRBV11-1
abundance: NA

CDR3aa: CATSDATGSVTGELFF
CDR3nt: TGTGCCACCAGTGATGCGACAGGGAGCGTCACCGGGGAGCTGTTTTTT
j_gene: TRBJ2-2
d_gene: TRBD1
v_gene: TRBV24-1
abundance: many

CDR3aa: CAISDSQVSETQYF
CDR3nt: TGTGCCATCAGTGACTCCCAAGTTTCGGAGACCCAGTACTTC
j_gene: TRBJ2-5
d_gene: NA
v_gene: TRBV6-5
abundance: NA

CDR3aa: CSARDSNSGANVLTF
CDR3nt: TGCAGTGCTAGAGATTCCAATTCTGGGGCCAACGTCCTGACTTTC
j_gene: TRBJ2-6
d_gene: NA
v_gene: TRBV20-1
abundance: few

CDR3aa: CASSPDRDHPQHF
CDR3nt: TGTGCCAGCAGCCCGGACAGGGATCACCCCCAGCATTTT
j_gene: TRBJ1-5
d_gene: TRBD1
v_gene: TRBV4-2
abundance: NA

CDR3aa: CATSRGKDGSGANVLTF
CDR3nt: TGTGCCACCAGCAGAGGGAAGGACGGCTCTGGGGCCAACGTCCTGACTTTC
j_gene: TRBJ2-6
d_gene: NA
v_gene: TRBV15
abundance: few

CDR3aa: CASSPKWGDSDTEAFF
CDR3nt: TGTGCCAGCAGCCCCAAGTGGGGGGATTCCGACACTGAAGCTTTCTTT
j_gene: TRBJ1-1
d_gene: NA
v_gene: TRBV9
abundance: NA

CDR3aa: CASSVGSSSETQYF
CDR3nt: TGTGCCAGCAGCGTAGGTAGTAGCTCGGAGACCCAGTACTTC
j_gene: TRBJ2-5
d_gene: NA
v_gene: TRBV9
abundance: NA

CDR3aa: CASSLFGQGVYEQYF
CDR3nt: TGTGCCAGCAGCTTATTTGGCCAGGGAGTGTACGAGCAGTACTTC
j_gene: TRBJ2-7
d_gene: NA
v_gene: TRBV7-2
abundance: once

CDR3aa: CARGPPGTENSPLHF
CDR3nt: TGTGCTAGAGGCCCCCCCGGGACAGAAAATTCACCCCTCCACTTT
j_gene: TRBJ1-6
d_gene: TRBD1
v_gene: TRBV9
abundance: NA

CDR3aa: CASSMDRADETQYF
CDR3nt: TGTGCCAGCAGCATGGACAGGGCCGACGAGACCCAGTACTTC
j_gene: TRBJ2-5
d_gene: TRBD1
v_gene: TRBV7-9
abundance: many

CDR3aa: CATSGGKTYNEQFF
CDR3nt: TGTGCCACCAGCGGAGGGAAGACCTACAATGAGCAGTTCTTC
j_gene: TRBJ2-1
d_gene: NA
v_gene: TRBV15
abundance: NA

CDR3aa: CASSFPAGRGTQETQYF
CDR3nt: TGTGCCAGCAGCTTCCCCGCTGGGAGGGGGACCCAAGAGACCCAGTACTTC
j_gene: TRBJ2-5
d_gene: NA
v_gene: TRBV7-9
abundance: NA

CDR3aa: CASSLWGGEAFF
CDR3nt: TGTGCCAGCAGTTTATGGGGGGGAGAAGCTTTCTTT
j_gene: TRBJ1-1
d_gene: NA
v_gene: TRBV7-9
abundance: NA